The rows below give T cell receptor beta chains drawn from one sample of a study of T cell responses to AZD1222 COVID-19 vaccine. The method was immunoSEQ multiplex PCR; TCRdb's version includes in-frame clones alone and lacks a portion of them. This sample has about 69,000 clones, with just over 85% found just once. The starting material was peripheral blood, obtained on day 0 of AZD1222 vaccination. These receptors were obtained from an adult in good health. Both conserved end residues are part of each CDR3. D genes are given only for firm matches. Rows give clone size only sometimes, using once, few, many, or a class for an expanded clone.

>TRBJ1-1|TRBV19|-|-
TGTGCCAGTAGTTACGACGGACGTGAAGCTTTCTTT
CASSYDGREAFF
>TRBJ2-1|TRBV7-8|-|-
TGTGCCAGCAGCTTAGGGCTGCGCGACACCTACAATGAGCAGTTCTTC
CASSLGLRDTYNEQFF
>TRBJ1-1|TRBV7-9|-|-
TGTGCCAGCAGCACCCCCGGTATGAACACTGAAGCTTTCTTT
CASSTPGMNTEAFF
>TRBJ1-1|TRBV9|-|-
TGTGCCAGCAGCGTAGAGGACCAGTTAGGGCAAGCTTTCTTT
CASSVEDQLGQAFF
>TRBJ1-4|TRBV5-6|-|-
TGTGCCAGCAGCGCGGACCGGGGTGAACTGTTTTTT
CASSADRGELFF
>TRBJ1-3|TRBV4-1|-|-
TGCGCCAGCAGCCAAGATGTAGGGAGGGACACCATATATTTT
CASSQDVGRDTIYF
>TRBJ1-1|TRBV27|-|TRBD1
TGTGCCAGCAGTTTATCTCCAGGGGGCAGTAACACTGAAGCTTTCTTT
CASSLSPGGSNTEAFF
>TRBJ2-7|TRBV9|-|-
TGTGCCAGCAGCGTAGATCCCCGCTCCTACGAGCAGTACTTC
CASSVDPRSYEQYF
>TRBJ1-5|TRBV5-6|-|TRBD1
TGTGCCAGCAGCTTCGGGACAGGCAGTGATCAGCCCCAGCATTTT
CASSFGTGSDQPQHF
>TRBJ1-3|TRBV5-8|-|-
TGTGCCAGCAGCTTGGACAGGGCCTCTGGAAACACCATATATTTT
CASSLDRASGNTIYF
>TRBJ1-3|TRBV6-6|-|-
TGTGCCAGCAGTTACCCCCCCGAGGCTGGAAACACCATATATTTT
CASSYPPEAGNTIYF
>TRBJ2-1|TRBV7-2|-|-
TGTGCCAGCGAAACCGTAGTGGAGACAGATGAGCAGTTCTTC
CASETVVETDEQFF
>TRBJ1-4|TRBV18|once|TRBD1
TGTGCCAGCTCACCCAGGAGGGGGCATGAAAAACTGTTTTTT
CASSPRRGHEKLFF
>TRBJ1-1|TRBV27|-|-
TGTGCCAGCAGTTTATCGATGACGGGGGCGGCTGAAGCTTTCTTT
CASSLSMTGAAEAFF
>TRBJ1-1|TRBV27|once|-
TGTGCCAGCAGTTTAGCCAGTGGGGCGAACACTGAAGCTTTCTTT
CASSLASGANTEAFF
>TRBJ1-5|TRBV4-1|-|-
TGCGCCAGCAGCCCACGGGTGGAACCTTATAGCAATCAGCCCCAGCATTTT
CASSPRVEPYSNQPQHF
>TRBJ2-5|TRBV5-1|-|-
TGCGCCAGCAGAATCTGGGACGGACCAGAGACCCAGTACTTC
CASRIWDGPETQYF
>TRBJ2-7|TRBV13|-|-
TGTGCCAGCAGCCGGACTCCCGTAATTTCGGAGCAGTACTTC
CASSRTPVISEQYF
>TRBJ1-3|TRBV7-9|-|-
TGTGCCAGCAGCTTAACTGTTAACTCTGGAAACACCATATATTTT
CASSLTVNSGNTIYF
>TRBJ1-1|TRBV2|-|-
TGTGCCAGCAGTGACGGTGAAGCTTTCTTT
CASSDGEAFF
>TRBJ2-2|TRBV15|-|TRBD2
TGTGCCACCAGCAGAGAGGGGAGGGCTGGGGACACCGGGGAGCTGTTTTTT
CATSREGRAGDTGELFF
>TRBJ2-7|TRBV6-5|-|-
TGTGCCAGCAGCCGATCGGCAGGGCCTTTCGAGCAGTACTTC
CASSRSAGPFEQYF
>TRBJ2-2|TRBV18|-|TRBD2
TGTGCCAGCTCTCCAGCGGGGGGCCGATATAACACCGGGGAGCTGTTTTTT
CASSPAGGRYNTGELFF
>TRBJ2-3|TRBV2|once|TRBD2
TGTGCCACCGGGAGGGGGGGGGAGAGAGATACGCAGTATTTT
CATGRGGERDTQYF
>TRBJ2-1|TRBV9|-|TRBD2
TGTGCCAGCAGCGCCCGAGGGCTAGCGGTCAGCTCCTACAATGAGCAGTTCTTC
CASSARGLAVSSYNEQFF
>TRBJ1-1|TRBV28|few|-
TGTGCCAGCAGTTTCCCGGGACAAAAAGGTACTGAAGCTTTCTTT
CASSFPGQKGTEAFF
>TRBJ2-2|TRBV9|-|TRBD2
TGTGCCAGCAGCCGAGGACTAGCGGGAGAGGCCGGGGAGCTGTTTTTT
CASSRGLAGEAGELFF
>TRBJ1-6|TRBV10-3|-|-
TGTGCCATCAGTGAGGGGTTCAACTATAATTCACCCCTCCACTTT
CAISEGFNYNSPLHF
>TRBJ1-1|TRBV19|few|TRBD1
TGTGCCAGTAGTCCATGGGGACAGGGGAGTACTGAAGCTTTCTTT
CASSPWGQGSTEAFF
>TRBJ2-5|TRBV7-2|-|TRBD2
TGTGCCAGCAGCTTAGGACTAGCGGCACAAGAGACCCAGTACTTC
CASSLGLAAQETQYF
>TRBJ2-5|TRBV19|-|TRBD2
TGTGCCAGTAGCATTTCCGGGACTAGCGGGGGATGGACCCAGTACTTC
CASSISGTSGGWTQYF
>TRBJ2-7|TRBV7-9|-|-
TGTGCCAGCAGCCCAGGGGTACAGATCAACGAGCAGTACTTC
CASSPGVQINEQYF
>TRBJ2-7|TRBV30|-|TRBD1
TGTGCCTCTGGACAGGGTCCCGGCTACGAGCAGTACTTC
CASGQGPGYEQYF
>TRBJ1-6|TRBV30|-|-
TGTGCCTGGAGTGTGGGGGGCATGGGATCACCCCTCCACTTT
CAWSVGGMGSPLHF
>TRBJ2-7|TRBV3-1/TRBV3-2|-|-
TGTGCCAGCAGCCCTAACTCCTACGAGCAGTACTTC
CASSPNSYEQYF
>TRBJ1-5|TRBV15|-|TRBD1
TGTGCCACCAGCGGCGGGACAGGGGGCTATAGCAATCAGCCCCAGCATTTT
CATSGGTGGYSNQPQHF
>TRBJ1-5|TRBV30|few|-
TGTGCCTGGAGTGTAAGGGGCGCGGTCGGGAATCAGCCCCAGCATTTT
CAWSVRGAVGNQPQHF
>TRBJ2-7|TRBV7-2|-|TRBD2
TGTGCCAGCAGCTTCTTAGCGGGGGACTCCTACGAGCAGTACTTC
CASSFLAGDSYEQYF
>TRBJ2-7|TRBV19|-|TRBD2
TGTGCCAGTAGTATTACTAGCGGTTCTGCTGTGGAGCAGTACTTC
CASSITSGSAVEQYF
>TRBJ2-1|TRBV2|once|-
TGTGCCAGCAGAGCGGGCAGCGCAGGGAATGAGCAGTTCTTC
CASRAGSAGNEQFF
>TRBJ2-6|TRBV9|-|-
TGTGCCAGCAGCGCCCAGGGTTCGGACCCAATATCTGGGGCCAACGTCCTGACTTTC
CASSAQGSDPISGANVLTF